The clone carrying this TCR beta chain came up many times. Its antigen is unknown. The data were taken from a study of T-cell reconstitution after alpha-beta-depleted transplantation in children. Preparing the TCRbeta library involved the use of unique molecular identifiers. One entry per CDR3 protein results from TCRdb running MiXCR on the PCR reads. In the table there are about 300,000 distinct CDR3 sequences, around 7.1% of which are singletons. General study points: One year after transplant, T-cell counts and diversity came mostly from newly produced T cells. Two months or so post-transplant, alpha-beta T cells reportedly derived from several hundred expanded graft clones.

Between the trimmed V and J ends, which lost 6 bases and 6 bases, there was a span of 17 bases. The CDR3 is 13 amino acids. Germline-derived CDR1 and CDR2 are SQVTM and ANQGSEA. The chain has TRBV29-1 and TRBJ2-5; maybe TRBD1 (6 bases). The TCR sequence derives from a female patient between 2 and 10 years old who had a stem cell transplant for Fanconi anemia, so the T cells may come from the graft donor. This material consisted of peripheral blood, taken 360 days after TCRalphabeta/CD19-depleted stem cell transplant. CDR3 sequence reads: CSVPWGPMQTQYF. The DNA for the CDR3 is TGCAGCGTCCCTTGGGGGCCCATGCAGACCCAGTACTTC.